This T cell receptor (beta chain) was obtained from a study of beta chain features in type 1 diabetes. Expressed TCRB transcripts were sequenced because the entire RNA isolate underwent reverse transcription. Produced via immunoSEQ multiplex PCR; TCRdb's table is partial and in-frame only. The table includes nearly 350,000 clones, around 7.6% detected once. The germline CDR1 and CDR2 sequences are LGHNA and YNFKEQ. The CDR3 loop spans 13 amino acids. V was clipped by 5 bases and J by 6 bases, with 12 bases between them. This TCR was recovered from a woman aged 18-29 years in good health. What was sequenced was central memory CD4+ T cells from blood. J is TRBJ2-3 and V is TRBV4-2; D is perhaps TRBD1 or TRBD2 (6 bases each). The CDR3: CASSLQGGDTQYF. For the CDR3, the DNA is TGTGCCAGCAGCTTGCAAGGGGGGGATACGCAGTATTTT.